The 20 T cell receptor beta chains reported below all come from one sample, sequenced in a study of OX40 agonist ivuxolimab in advanced cancers. Method: immunoSEQ multiplex PCR; TCRdb's copy keeps in-frame clones and lacks some. The table lists around 90,000 clones, 90% to 95% of them singletons. The source material was CD4+ or CD8+ T cells sorted from blood, sampled in a trial of the OX40 agonist ivuxolimab. The receptors come from an adult with an advanced solid tumor such as melanoma, head and neck, liver or kidney cancer.

The chain links TRBV9 to TRBJ2-3; D is ambiguous. The CDR3 consists of 15 residues. V lost 3 bases, J lost 2 bases, and 13 bases lay in between. CDR1 is SGDLS and CDR2 is YYNGEE in the germline V gene. The chain's CDR3 is CASSGVAPATDTQYF. CDR3 sequence (DNA): TGTGCCAGCAGCGGAGTAGCCCCCGCCACAGATACGCAGTATTTT.

V is TRBV6-5 and J is TRBJ2-7; the D call may be TRBD1 or TRBD2 (5 bases each). Germline V gene sequence: CDR1 MNHEY, CDR2 SVGAGI. This CDR3 comprises 13 residues. Trimming cost V 4 bases and J 2 bases, with 9 bases left between them. CDR3 nucleotides: TGTGCCAGCAGTTCTGGGACGACCTACGAGCAGTACTTC. Its protein is CASSSGTTYEQYF.

The chain carries TRBV6-1 and TRBJ2-7; TRBD1 matches 10 bases. The CDR3 is made up of 13 amino acids. V dropped 7 bases and J dropped 3; count of bases not matched to a gene: 3. Germline CDR1 and CDR2: MNHNS and SASEGT. The CDR3 DNA reads as TGTGCCAGCAAAGGGGACAGGGGCTACGAGCAGTACTTC. Encoded protein: CASKGDRGYEQYF.

This chain joins TRBV7-9 and TRBJ2-1; 9 nucleotides match TRBD2. The CDR3 is made up of 14 amino acids. Trimming cost V 4 bases and J 7 bases; bases outside gene matches: 5. Germline V CDR1 and CDR2: SEHNR, FQNEAQ (reference sequence). This chain's CDR3 is CASSSGLASNEQFF. The DNA for the CDR3 is TGTGCCAGCAGCTCAGGACTAGCGTCAAATGAGCAGTTCTTC.

CDR3 sequence: CASSGDRAGNSPLHF. CDR3 DNA sequence: TGTGCCAGCAGTGGGGACAGGGCAGGCAATTCACCCCTCCACTTT. V and J are TRBV2 and TRBJ1-6, with 9 bases that match TRBD1. With V trimmed by 4 bases and J by 7 bases, 5 bases remained unmatched. The CDR3 is made up of 15 amino acids. The V gene's germline CDR1 is SNHLY and CDR2 FYNNEI.

The chain is built from TRBV7-9 and TRBJ2-7; D is possibly TRBD1 or TRBD2 (5 bases each). Trimming left V 1 base short and J 5 bases short, with 15 bases between. CDR1 and CDR2 from the germline V gene are SEHNR and FQNEAQ (reference sequence). The CDR3 totals 15 residues. The DNA of the CDR3 is TGTGCCAGCAGCTTAGGGGGGACGAGCCTTGACGAGCAGTACTTC. Its protein product is CASSLGGTSLDEQYF. Filled out from reference TRBV7-9 and TRBJ2-7, the complete variable domain reads DTGVSQNPRHKITKRGQNVTFRCDPISEHNRLYWYRQTLGQGPEFLTYFQNEAQLEKSRLLSDRFSAERPKGSFSTLEIQRTEQGDSAMYLCASSLGGTSLDEQYFGPGTRLTVT.

This clone was observed a handful of times. The chain carries TRBV25-1 and TRBJ2-3; tentatively, D is TRBD1 (5 bases). The ends were cut back, 1 base at V and 5 bases at J, with 16 bases in the middle. Germline assignment: CDR1 MGHDK and CDR2 SYGVNS. This CDR3 is 16 amino acids long. As DNA, the CDR3 is TGTGCCAGCAGTGAATTAACCCCCAGGCAGGGAGATACGCAGTATTTT. Translated: CASSELTPRQGDTQYF.

V and J are TRBV19 and TRBJ1-5; D perhaps matches TRBD1 (6 bases). With 3 bases removed from V and 2 bases from J, the gap between germline ends came to 11 bases. This CDR3 is 15 amino acids long. The germline CDR1 and CDR2 sequences are LNHDA and SQIVND (reference sequence). The CDR3 bases are TGTGCCAGTAGTATGGGGGCAGGGGGCAATCAGCCCCAGCATTTT. Its protein is CASSMGAGGNQPQHF.

The chain combines TRBV5-1 with TRBJ2-5; 9 bases map to TRBD2. Per germline, CDR1 SGHRS and CDR2 YFSETQ. Trimming removed 5 bases from V and 5 bases from J; junction bases left unmatched: 4. The CDR3 sequence is 13 residues long. The CDR3 here is CASSSGSLETQYF. In DNA, the CDR3 is TGCGCCAGCAGTAGCGGGAGTCTGGAGACCCAGTACTTC.

This sequence joins TRBV4-2 and TRBJ1-4; tentatively, D is TRBD1 (6 bases). The V gene lost 4 bases and the J gene lost 4 bases, with 13 bases spanning the gap. Germline V gives CDR1 LGHNA, CDR2 YNFKEQ. This CDR3 is built from 15 residues. This CDR3 reads CASSLAGQFNEKLFF. The CDR3 coding sequence is TGTGCCAGCAGCCTTGCAGGACAGTTTAATGAAAAACTGTTTTTT.

The rearrangement joins TRBV5-6 to TRBJ2-5; tentatively, D is TRBD2 (5 bases). The CDR3 totals 17 residues. With 4 bases removed from V and 4 bases from J, the gap between germline ends came to 23 bases. Per germline, CDR1 SGHDT and CDR2 YYEEEE. The CDR3 is CASSPASGISWVETQYF. The CDR3 DNA reads TGTGCCAGCAGCCCGGCCAGCGGAATATCCTGGGTAGAGACCCAGTACTTC. Drawing the rest from reference TRBV5-6 and TRBJ2-5, the complete variable domain is DAGVTQSPTHLIKTRGQQVTLRCSPKSGHDTVSWYQQALGQGPQFIFQYYEEEERQRGNFPDRFSGHQFPNYSSELNVNALLLGDSALYLCASSPASGISWVETQYFGPGTRLLVL.

Of note for this clone: Other DNA sequences in the sample encode the same CDR3. The chain couples TRBV19 to TRBJ2-3, with 14 bases aligning to TRBD2. The CDR3 covers 16 residues. V gave up 4 bases and J gave up 3 bases; unmatched junction bases: 3. Germline V gene data show CDR1 as LNHDA and CDR2 as SQIVND (reference sequence). CDR3 in amino acids: CASSTGLAGGTDTQYF. In nucleotides, the CDR3 is TGTGCCAGTAGTACCGGACTAGCGGGAGGTACAGATACGCAGTATTTT. Looking up the rest from reference TRBV19 and TRBJ2-3 gives the full variable domain: DGGITQSPKYLFRKEGQNVTLSCEQNLNHDAMYWYRQDPGQGLRLIYYSQIVNDFQKGDIAEGYSVSREKKESFPLTVTSAQKNPTAFYLCASSTGLAGGTDTQYFGPGTRLTVL.

The rearrangement uses TRBV29-1 and TRBJ2-3; D might be TRBD2 (5 bases). V dropped 4 bases and J dropped 1 base, with 12 bases sitting between them. The CDR3 is 14 residues long. Germline V gene sequence: CDR1 SQVTM, CDR2 ANQGSEA. The CDR3 bases are TGCAGCGTTGGGAATCTGGGAGGCACAGATACGCAGTATTTT. It is translated as CSVGNLGGTDTQYF.

The chain joins TRBV5-1 to TRBJ2-6, with TRBD2 as a possible D gene (5 bases). The V gene's germline CDR1 is SGHRS and CDR2 YFSETQ. V lost 4 bases and J 1 base, leaving 18 bases between the germline ends. This CDR3 contains 18 residues. CDR3 sequence reads: CASSQGRGPGSGANVLTF. CDR3 DNA sequence: TGCGCCAGCAGCCAAGGGAGAGGGCCTGGGTCTGGGGCCAACGTCCTGACTTTC.

The chain employs TRBV2 and TRBJ2-1, with a possible D match to TRBD2 (6 bases). Germline V gene data show CDR1 as SNHLY and CDR2 as FYNNEI. There are 14 residues in the CDR3. V was clipped by 6 bases and J by 8 bases, with 17 bases between them. CDR3 sequence: CASRKGTSSYEQFF. The CDR3 nucleotides read TGTGCCAGCAGAAAAGGGACTTCAAGCTATGAGCAGTTCTTC.

This sequence joins TRBV7-9 and TRBJ2-7; a possible D gene is TRBD1 (5 bases). The V end was cut by 2 bases, the J end by 3 bases, with 11 bases between. Germline loops: CDR1 SEHNR, CDR2 FQNEAQ (reference sequence). The CDR3 covers 14 residues. DNA for the CDR3: TGTGCCAGCAGCTTACAGGGCGGAAACTACGAGCAGTACTTC. It translates to CASSLQGGNYEQYF.

The CDR3 DNA reads as TGTGCCAGTAGCCGAGCGGGAGGGTCCCCAGATACGCAGTATTTT. It codes for CASSRAGGSPDTQYF. The chain recombines TRBV19 with TRBJ2-3; 10 bases agree with TRBD2. V was pared by 6 bases and J by 4 bases, with 7 bases of the junction left unmatched. This CDR3 spans 15 amino acids. Looked up from germline, CDR1 is LNHDA and CDR2 is SQIVND (reference sequence).

In its sample, this clone was seen a few times. The chain uses TRBV7-8 and TRBJ1-2; D is perhaps TRBD1 (6 bases). Per germline, CDR1 SGHVS and CDR2 FQNEAQ. This CDR3 region has 12 residues. Trimming took off 5 bases at V and 5 bases at J, with 9 bases between the two ends. The CDR3 loop is CASSGGGYGYTF. The CDR3 nucleotides read TGTGCCAGCAGCGGAGGGGGGTATGGCTACACCTTC.

The V call is TRBV2, the J call TRBJ2-3; D ambiguous. The CDR3 is made up of 11 amino acids. The V gene's germline CDR1 is SNHLY and CDR2 FYNNEI. The V and J ends lost 3 bases and 6 bases respectively, with 4 bases between them. CDR3 in amino acids: CASSELDTQYF. For the CDR3, the DNA is TGTGCCAGCAGTGAGTTGGATACGCAGTATTTT.

The CDR3 DNA reads TGTGCCATCAGTGGGGGAGGACAGGGGTACAATGAGCAGTTCTTC. It is translated as CAISGGGQGYNEQFF. The chain has TRBV10-3 and TRBJ2-1; the match to TRBD1 covers 9 bases. J lost 4 bases, V lost 4 bases, and 5 bases had no gene match. Per the germline V gene, CDR1 is ENHRY and CDR2 is SYGVKD. This CDR3 is 15 amino acids long.